A single sample gave rise to the 25 T cell receptor beta chains below, sequenced in a study of blood T cell repertoires in COVID-19. Sequencing was performed with immunoSEQ multiplex PCR; in TCRdb, only in-frame clones are kept and a portion is missing. The sample lists fewer than 80,000 clones; roughly 68% were seen once. The sequenced material came from peripheral blood. The receptors originated from a woman older than 75 with acute or convalescent COVID-19.

V is TRBV28 and J is TRBJ1-2, with 7 bases aligning to TRBD1. Germline lookup yields CDR1 MDHEN and CDR2 SYDVKM. This CDR3 contains 15 residues. Trimming cost V 5 bases and J 4 bases; bases outside gene matches: 10. CDR3 sequence reads: CASSPSGQTFYGYTF. The CDR3 bases are TGTGCCAGCAGTCCGTCGGGACAGACCTTCTATGGCTACACCTTC.

This clone was observed a handful of times. CDR3 region: CASSLGAQETQYF. For the CDR3, the DNA is TGTGCCAGCAGCTTAGGGGCCCAAGAGACCCAGTACTTC. The V and J genes are TRBV7-2 and TRBJ2-5; D remains unclear. Germline-derived CDR1 and CDR2 are SGHTA and FQGNSA. Deletions cut 1 base from V and 1 base from J, with 4 bases between. The CDR3 totals 13 residues.

The chain links TRBV20-1 to TRBJ1-1; no clear D. The V gene lost 3 bases and the J gene lost 4 bases, with 18 bases spanning the gap. Germline V CDR1 and CDR2: DFQATT, SNEGSKA (reference sequence). The CDR3 sequence is 15 residues long. The chain's CDR3 is CSASLPGRVGTEAFF. The CDR3 bases are TGCAGTGCTAGTCTGCCGGGAAGGGTGGGCACTGAAGCTTTCTTT.

This clone appeared once. The chain couples TRBV18 to TRBJ1-2; D is unresolved. From germline, CDR1 is KGHSH and CDR2 LQKENI. With 3 bases removed from V and 0 bases from J, the gap between germline ends came to 20 bases. This CDR3 is 18 amino acids long. The CDR3 here is CASSPIREGTIANYGYTF. CDR3 DNA: TGTGCCAGCTCACCCATCCGGGAGGGTACAATCGCTAACTATGGCTACACCTTC.

The rearrangement joins TRBV5-5 to TRBJ2-5, with TRBD2 matching 10 bases. V dropped 2 bases and J dropped 4; count of bases not matched to a gene: 11. The CDR3 loop spans 17 amino acids. Germline CDR1 and CDR2: SGHKS and YYEKEE (reference sequence). In DNA form, the CDR3 reads TGTGCCAGCAGCTTACGCCAAGCGGGAGGGCCAGGAGAGACCCAGTACTTC. Translated: CASSLRQAGGPGETQYF. Full variable domain (missing parts from reference TRBV5-5 and TRBJ2-5): DAGVTQSPTHLIKTRGQQVTLRCSPISGHKSVSWYQQVLGQGPQFIFQYYEKEERGRGNFPDRFSARQFPNYSSELNVNALLLGDSALYLCASSLRQAGGPGETQYFGPGTRLLVL.

In this sample, this clone turned up a few times. The CDR3 protein is CASRQGAGGGTEAFF. CDR3 bases: TGTGCCAGCAGACAGGGGGCTGGAGGAGGGACTGAAGCTTTCTTT. The genes are TRBV6-5 and TRBJ1-1; TRBD1 aligns across 9 bases. J lost 5 bases, V lost 6 bases, and 10 bases had no gene match. The CDR3 has 15 amino acids. Germline V lookup: CDR1 MNHEY, CDR2 SVGAGI.

The CDR3 spells CASSVREGEEKLFF. The DNA of the CDR3 is TGCGCCAGCAGCGTCAGGGAAGGGGAAGAAAAACTGTTTTTT. The chain combines TRBV4-1 with TRBJ1-4; maybe TRBD1 (5 bases). V lost 5 bases and J 8 bases, leaving 15 bases between the germline ends. This CDR3 region has 14 residues. The V gene's germline CDR1 is MGHRA and CDR2 YSYEKL.

The table lists this clone with many counts. The chain joins TRBV11-2 to TRBJ2-7, with D perhaps TRBD2 (6 bases). This CDR3 is 14 amino acids long. The germline V gene encodes CDR1 SGHAT and CDR2 FQNNGV. Trimming stripped 3 bases from V and 6 bases from J, with 15 bases between. CDR3 region: CASSFTGTPLEQYF. CDR3 DNA sequence: TGTGCCAGCAGCTTTACCGGGACTCCCCTCGAGCAGTACTTC.

V gene TRBV28 combines with J gene TRBJ2-7, with TRBD2 matching over 7 bases. This CDR3 has 15 residues. The junction had 7 bases not matched to a gene; V was cut back by 5 bases and J by 0 bases. The V gene's germline CDR1 is MDHEN and CDR2 SYDVKM. In DNA, the CDR3 is TGTGCCAGCAGTCCGCCCGGGGGGAACTCCTACGAGCAGTACTTC. Translation: CASSPPGGNSYEQYF.

V and J are TRBV6-1 and TRBJ1-1, with unresolved D. Trimming took off 4 bases at V and 2 bases at J, with 17 bases between the two ends. This CDR3 region has 16 residues. Germline-derived CDR1 and CDR2 are MNHNS and SASEGT. CDR3 in amino acids: CASSVGADPLNTEAFF. CDR3 nucleotides: TGTGCCAGCAGTGTGGGTGCGGATCCACTAAACACTGAAGCTTTCTTT.

The gene calls are TRBV15 and TRBJ1-2, with 8 bases identical to TRBD1. CDR1 and CDR2 from the germline V gene are LNHNV and YYDKDF (reference sequence). The CDR3 contains 14 residues. Trimming took 4 bases from V and 4 from J; bases not matched to a gene: 5. CDR3 amino acids: CATSKGQGLYGYTF. CDR3 DNA sequence: TGTGCCACCAGCAAAGGACAGGGACTCTATGGCTACACCTTC.

The V call is TRBV15, the J call TRBJ2-2, with a weak D call TRBD1 (5 bases). CDR1 and CDR2 (germline): LNHNV, YYDKDF (reference sequence). Trimming took off 0 bases at V and 1 base at J, with 9 bases between the two ends. The CDR3 consists of 16 residues. In nucleotides, the CDR3 is TGTGCCACCAGCAGAGACTTTACAGGGAACACCGGGGAGCTGTTTTTT. Protein sequence: CATSRDFTGNTGELFF.

J is TRBJ2-7 and V is TRBV21-1; the D call TRBD1 from the table was never checked on the DNA. TRBV21-1 is labeled a pseudogene. This CDR3 spans 15 amino acids. CDR3 amino acids: CASSSTRDIAYEQYF. CDR3 nucleotides: TGTGCCAGCAGCTCAACCAGGGACATTGCCTACGAGCAGTACTTC.

The chain has TRBV11-3 and TRBJ2-2; 13 bases map to TRBD2. The CDR3 sequence is 17 residues long. With V trimmed by 5 bases and J by 1 base, 4 bases remained unmatched. Germline V lookup: CDR1 SGHNT, CDR2 YENEEA. The CDR3 nucleotides read TGTGCCAGCAGCCGCCGGACTAGCGGGAGGAACACCGGGGAGCTGTTTTTT. It specifies CASSRRTSGRNTGELFF.

This clone was seen a few times. This chain uses TRBV27 with TRBJ1-6; D possibly corresponds to TRBD1 (6 bases). V was clipped by 1 base and J by 7 bases, with 11 bases between them. This CDR3 contains 15 residues. Germline V gene data show CDR1 as MNHEY and CDR2 as SMNVEV (reference sequence). The CDR3 is CASSLLYQGNSPLHF. CDR3 coding DNA: TGTGCCAGCAGTTTATTGTACCAGGGGAATTCACCCCTCCACTTT.

The CDR3 DNA reads TGTGCCAGCAGCCAAGGTTGGGACTCCATCACAGATACGCAGTATTTT. Its protein product is CASSQGWDSITDTQYF. The J gene is TRBJ2-3, the V gene TRBV14; D is possibly TRBD2 (6 bases). This CDR3 comprises 16 residues. V dropped 1 base and J dropped 2 bases, with 13 bases sitting between them. Germline CDR1 is SGHDN and CDR2 is FVKESK.

The chain links TRBV19 to TRBJ2-7; a possible D gene is TRBD2 (6 bases). V was trimmed by 4 bases and J by 0 bases, leaving 10 bases between them. CDR1 is LNHDA and CDR2 is SQIVND in the germline V gene (reference sequence). The CDR3 sequence is 14 residues long. The CDR3 is CASSTGRSSYEQYF. The CDR3 nucleotides are TGTGCCAGTAGTACCGGGAGAAGCTCCTACGAGCAGTACTTC.

The chain couples TRBV5-6 to TRBJ1-2; D is ambiguous. The germline V gene has CDR1 SGHDT and CDR2 YYEEEE. V shed 1 base and J shed 7 bases, with 5 bases lying between them. The CDR3 has 11 amino acids. The CDR3 spells CASSLRFGYTF. The DNA for the CDR3 is TGTGCCAGCAGCTTGCGGTTTGGCTACACCTTC.

The J gene is TRBJ2-7, the V gene TRBV4-2, with TRBD2 matching 8 bases. CDR1 is LGHNA and CDR2 is YNFKEQ in the germline V gene. The CDR3 is 16 amino acids. V was clipped by 7 bases and J by 1 base; unmatched bases: 12. The CDR3 nucleotides are TGTGCCAGCATGCCAAGGTTAACTAGCGGTTCCTACGAGCAGTACTTC. This encodes CASMPRLTSGSYEQYF.

The chain combines TRBV29-1 with TRBJ1-1; D not resolved. The V end lost 7 bases, the J end lost 1 base, and 13 bases lay between the germline ends. CDR3 length: 13 residues. The germline V gene has CDR1 SQVTM and CDR2 ANQGSEA. The CDR3 sequence is CSAIQAGNTEAFF. Here the CDR3 DNA reads TGCAGCGCCATCCAGGCAGGGAACACTGAAGCTTTCTTT. Variable domain in full (rest from reference TRBV29-1 and TRBJ1-1): SAVISQKPSRDICQRGTSLTIQCQVDSQVTMMFWYRQQPGQSLTLIATANQGSEATYESGFVIDKFPISRPNLTFSTLTVSNMSPEDSSIYLCSAIQAGNTEAFFGQGTRLTVV.

This clone was found once. This chain joins TRBV2 and TRBJ1-3, with a weak D call TRBD1 (5 bases). The CDR3 extends over 12 amino acids. Per the germline V gene, CDR1 is SNHLY and CDR2 is FYNNEI. Trimming took 7 bases from V and 8 from J, leaving 12 bases between them. CDR3 residues: CASTAGWDTIYF. The CDR3 bases are TGTGCCAGCACGGCAGGGTGGGACACCATATATTTT.

The V gene is TRBV28, the J gene TRBJ1-1, with 9 bases identical to TRBD1. With 7 bases clipped from V and 0 bases from J, the junction kept 6 bases outside the gene matches. In germline, CDR1 is MDHEN, CDR2 SYDVKM. The CDR3 has 15 residues. CDR3 sequence (DNA): TGTGCCAGCATCTACCGGACAGGGGTGAACACTGAAGCTTTCTTT. This encodes CASIYRTGVNTEAFF. The full variable domain, in which reference TRBV28 and TRBJ1-1 provide the parts outside the CDR3, is DVKVTQSSRYLVKRTGEKVFLECVQDMDHENMFWYRQDPGLGLRLIYFSYDVKMKEKGDIPEGYSVSREKKERFSLILESASTNQTSMYLCASIYRTGVNTEAFFGQGTRLTVV.

This sequence joins TRBV11-3 and TRBJ1-1; D is uncertain. Germline V gene data show CDR1 as SGHNT and CDR2 as YENEEA. This CDR3 has 12 residues. V dropped 4 bases and J dropped 7 bases, with 10 bases sitting between them. CDR3 protein: CASSSSGGEAFF. The CDR3, as DNA: TGTGCCAGCAGCTCTAGCGGAGGTGAAGCTTTCTTT.

CDR3 in amino acids: CASRGQGAKTEAFF. The CDR3 DNA reads as TGTGCCAGTAGGGGACAGGGGGCGAAGACTGAAGCTTTCTTT. The V gene is TRBV19, the J gene TRBJ1-1; 12 bases are shared with TRBD1. CDR3 length: 14 amino acids. Germline V lookup: CDR1 LNHDA, CDR2 SQIVND (reference sequence). Trimming took 6 bases from V and 5 from J; bases not matched to a gene: 4.

The chain uses TRBV7-2 and TRBJ2-3, with 10 bases fitting TRBD1. This CDR3 region has 15 residues. Germline values: CDR1 SGHTA, CDR2 FQGNSA. Trimming cost V 6 bases and J 4 bases; bases outside gene matches: 7. CDR3 DNA: TGTGCCAGCAGTCCCGGGACAGGGGTTTCAGATACGCAGTATTTT. Its protein product is CASSPGTGVSDTQYF.